This is a list of T cell receptor beta chains from one sample in a study of cytomegalovirus exposure and HLA in healthy donors. Clones were sequenced by immunoSEQ multiplex PCR, and TCRdb holds only the in-frame ones, with some missing. This sample has 150,000 or so clones, with roughly 73% found just once. Material for sequencing was PBMCs. The receptors derive from a woman in her twenties or thirties in good health and CMV-seronegative. Each CDR3 is given with its conserved first and last residue. Each record gives: V gene, D gene, clone size, J gene, CDR3 DNA, CDR3 protein. The D gene is left open where the match is weak. Size is stated for part of the rows, as once, few or many counts, or as a class when the clone is expanded.

>TRBV5-6|NA|once|TRBJ1-4
TGTGCCAGCAGCCGGACAGTGTGGGGTGAAAAACTGTTTTTT
CASSRTVWGEKLFF
>TRBV25-1|NA|NA|TRBJ1-2
TGTGCCAGCAGTGAAGACAGGCTTGGCTACACCTTC
CASSEDRLGYTF
>TRBV2|TRBD2|NA|TRBJ2-3
TGTGCCAGCAGTGAAGCGCGGGGTAGCGGGTACACAGATACGCAGTATTTT
CASSEARGSGYTDTQYF
>TRBV14|TRBD1|NA|TRBJ1-3
TGTGCCAGCAGCCAAGTAGGGGGCTTAGGAAACACCATATATTTT
CASSQVGGLGNTIYF
>TRBV14|NA|NA|TRBJ1-1
TGTGCCAGCAGCCCACAGGGTCTCGGGACTGAAGCTTTCTTT
CASSPQGLGTEAFF
>TRBV2|TRBD1|NA|TRBJ1-6
TGTGCCAGCAGTGATACATTCGCGGGACAGGCGAATTCACCCCTCCACTTT
CASSDTFAGQANSPLHF
>TRBV27|NA|NA|TRBJ2-3
TGTGCCAGCAGCCAATTAACCGCTACAAGAGGGAGTACAGATACGCAGTATTTT
CASSQLTATRGSTDTQYF
>TRBV2|NA|NA|TRBJ2-2
TGTGCCAGCAGCGGAATCGGGACAACAAACACCGGGGAGCTGTTTTTT
CASSGIGTTNTGELFF
>TRBV19|NA|NA|TRBJ2-5
TGTGCCAGTAGGACTCGGGAGACCCAGTACTTC
CASRTRETQYF
>TRBV5-1|NA|NA|TRBJ1-3
TGCGCCAGCAGCCTGACAGGAAACTCTGGAAACACCATATATTTT
CASSLTGNSGNTIYF
>TRBV19|NA|NA|TRBJ2-3
TGTGCCAGTAGTCATCCCCGGACTGCCCCAGTCACGAATACGCAGTATTTT
CASSHPRTAPVTNTQYF
>TRBV5-1|NA|NA|TRBJ2-7
TGCGCCAGCAGCTTGGATTCGGAGTACGAGCAGTACTTC
CASSLDSEYEQYF
>TRBV19|NA|NA|TRBJ1-1
TGTGCCAGTAGTAGGCAGTTAAGAGGTGAAGCTTTCTTT
CASSRQLRGEAFF
>TRBV6-6|NA|few|TRBJ1-5
TGTGCCAGCAGCCACCTCGGAGGGGCCTCCCAGCATTTT
CASSHLGGASQHF
>TRBV28|TRBD1|NA|TRBJ2-7
TGTGCCAGCAGTTTTCAGGGGGTCCACGAGCAGTACTTC
CASSFQGVHEQYF
>TRBV5-6|TRBD1|few|TRBJ2-7
TGTGCCAGCAGCTCCGGACAGGGTTCCTACGAGCAGTACTTC
CASSSGQGSYEQYF
>TRBV30|TRBD1|few|TRBJ1-6
TGTGCCTGGAGCATGGAGACAGGGCAAACCTATAATTCACCCCTCCACTTT
CAWSMETGQTYNSPLHF
>TRBV18|NA|NA|TRBJ2-7
TGTGCCAGCTCACCAGGGCAGCCCTACGAGCAGTACTTC
CASSPGQPYEQYF
>TRBV9|NA|NA|TRBJ1-3
TGTGCCAGCAGCGGACAGACATACACTGGAAACACCATATATTTT
CASSGQTYTGNTIYF
>TRBV19|NA|once|TRBJ2-3
TGTGCCAGTAGTGACAGGAACCCTAGCACAGATACGCAGTATTTT
CASSDRNPSTDTQYF
>TRBV27|NA|NA|TRBJ1-2
TGTGCCAGCAGCCCACAGTCCGGTTTAGCTAACTATGGCTACACCTTC
CASSPQSGLANYGYTF
>TRBV6-4|TRBD1|NA|TRBJ1-1
TGTGCCAGCAGGAACAGGGGCGGTGAAGCTTTCTTT
CASRNRGGEAFF
>TRBV15|NA|few|TRBJ2-7
TGTGCCACCAGCAGAGGTCAGGGCCCTTCCTACGAGCAGTACTTC
CATSRGQGPSYEQYF
>TRBV10-3|NA|NA|TRBJ2-1
TGTGCCATCAGTGCGAGGAGCAATGAGCAGTTCTTC
CAISARSNEQFF
>TRBV5-1|TRBD1|NA|TRBJ2-7
TGCGCCAGCAGCTTGACGACAGGGAGCTCCTACGAGCAGTACTTC
CASSLTTGSSYEQYF
>TRBV5-5|NA|NA|TRBJ2-3
TGTGCCAGCAGCTTGGACGGTTCTTACACAGATACGCAGTATTTT
CASSLDGSYTDTQYF
>TRBV19|NA|NA|TRBJ1-5
TGTGCCAGTAGTATGACAACAAATAGCAATCAGCCCCAGCATTTT
CASSMTTNSNQPQHF
>TRBV10-3|NA|NA|TRBJ1-5
TGTGCCATCAGTGCATCGGCCCCGACTAATCAGCCCCAGCATTTT
CAISASAPTNQPQHF
>TRBV23-1|TRBD2|NA|TRBJ2-3
TGCGCCAGCAGCGGGCGCCGGGAGGTGAAGACAGATACGCAGTATTTT
CASSGRREVKTDTQYF
>TRBV30|TRBD1|NA|TRBJ2-1
TGTGCCTGGAGTGTCGTAGGGGGCTTTGAGCAGTTCTTC
CAWSVVGGFEQFF
>TRBV19|TRBD1|NA|TRBJ2-7
TGTGCCAGTAGCCCGGGGCGGGTCGCCCGGGACAGGGGATACGAGCAGTACTTC
CASSPGRVARDRGYEQYF
>TRBV5-1|TRBD2|NA|TRBJ2-3
TGCGCCAGCAGCTTGGACCATAGCGGGGGGGCGACAGATACGCAGTATTTT
CASSLDHSGGATDTQYF
>TRBV7-9|NA|NA|TRBJ2-1
TGTGCCAGCAGCCCGGGACCAGGGGTCTATGAGCAGTTCTTC
CASSPGPGVYEQFF
>TRBV6-1|NA|NA|TRBJ2-2
TGTGCCAGCAGTACAGGGCCGGGGGGCACCGGGGAGCTGTTTTTT
CASSTGPGGTGELFF
>TRBV7-2|TRBD2|NA|TRBJ2-2
TGTGCCAGCAGCCCCCGACTAGCGGGGACCGGGGAGCTGTTTTTT
CASSPRLAGTGELFF
>TRBV6-5|NA|NA|TRBJ1-1
TGTGCCAGCAGTTACCAGACAGGTTACACTGAAGCTTTCTTT
CASSYQTGYTEAFF
>TRBV5-1|TRBD2|once|TRBJ2-7
TGCGCCAGCGGGGGGTCTAGCGGAACCTCGGAGTACTTC
CASGGSSGTSEYF
>TRBV11-2|TRBD2|NA|TRBJ2-4
TGTGCCAGCAGCCCCGGACTAGCGGGGGCGGGGGGAAACATTCAGTACTTC
CASSPGLAGAGGNIQYF
>TRBV6-5|TRBD1|NA|TRBJ1-2
TGTGCCAGCAGCCAGGGACAGGTAGATGGCTACACCTTC
CASSQGQVDGYTF
>TRBV5-1|TRBD2|NA|TRBJ2-1
TGCGCCAGCAGCTTCTATATAGCGGGAGCCTACAATGAGCAGTTCTTC
CASSFYIAGAYNEQFF
>TRBV2|NA|NA|TRBJ1-4
TGTGCCAGCAGTGGGGTCCAGGAGAGGTTCGGGGTTAAACTGTTTTTT
CASSGVQERFGVKLFF